This is a list of T cell receptor beta chains from one sample in a study of T cells after yellow fever vaccination. Using its own MiXCR run on the 5' RACE reads, TCRdb lists one record per CDR3 protein. Among roughly 180,000 distinct CDR3 sequences listed, 6.2% were seen once. The sample was CD4+ T cells sorted from PBMCs, taken on the day of the first yellow fever vaccination. These receptor sequences come from a man younger than 35 who received the YFV17D yellow fever vaccine. The CDR3 runs from the conserved cysteine through the conserved F or W. The D gene is left open where the match is weak. Clone size is not always given. Where it is, it says once, few, many or a class for expanded clones.

d_call,v_call,clone_size,j_call,cdr3_length,cdr3_aa,cdr3_nt
TRBD1,TRBV5-1,many,TRBJ2-2,15,CASSMTGGLTGELFF,TGCGCCAGCAGCATGACAGGGGGCCTCACCGGGGAGCTGTTTTTT
-,TRBV3-1,few,TRBJ2-2,14,CASSQMLTSGELFF,TGTGCCAGCAGCCAAATGCTGACTTCCGGGGAGCTGTTTTTT
-,TRBV20-1,many,TRBJ2-3,14,CSANRDGSTDTQYF,TGCAGTGCTAACCGGGACGGAAGCACAGATACGCAGTATTTT
-,TRBV11-1,many,TRBJ1-4,14,CASSSDRYSEKLFF,TGTGCCAGCAGCTCCGACAGATACAGTGAAAAACTGTTTTTT
-,TRBV11-2,-,TRBJ2-5,13,CASSLVLGETQYF,TGTGCCAGCAGCTTAGTTCTGGGAGAGACCCAGTACTTC
-,TRBV5-5,many,TRBJ2-4,14,CASSLDDNGRIQYF,TGTGCCAGCAGCTTGGATGACAATGGAAGGATTCAGTACTTC
TRBD1,TRBV20-1,many,TRBJ1-5,13,CSAIQTGNGPQHF,TGCAGTGCTATACAGACAGGGAACGGGCCCCAGCATTTT
-,TRBV20-1,-,TRBJ1-2,11,CSASDNYGYTF,TGCAGTGCTTCCGATAACTATGGCTACACCTTC
-,TRBV7-2,-,TRBJ2-6,14,CASSLTSGANVLTF,TGTGCCAGCAGCTTGACATCTGGGGCCAACGTCCTGACTTTC
-,TRBV18,many,TRBJ2-5,13,CASSPVGGETQYF,TGTGCCAGCTCACCAGTCGGAGGGGAGACCCAGTACTTC
-,TRBV4-3,few,TRBJ1-2,14,CASSQDSTNYGYTF,TGCGCCAGCAGCCAAGACAGCACCAACTATGGCTACACCTTC
-,TRBV28,many,TRBJ2-5,11,CASHYQETQYF,TGTGCCAGCCATTACCAAGAGACCCAGTACTTC
-,TRBV20-1,many,TRBJ2-5,12,CSSTPGPETQYF,TGCAGTTCCACTCCAGGGCCAGAGACCCAGTACTTC
-,TRBV5-5,-,TRBJ2-2,16,CASSQLAETNTGELFF,TGTGCCAGCAGCCAATTAGCGGAGACGAACACCGGGGAGCTGTTTTTT
TRBD1,TRBV5-4,few,TRBJ2-7,14,CASSLGRGSYEQYF,TGTGCCAGCAGCCTGGGCAGGGGGTCCTACGAGCAGTACTTC
TRBD2,TRBV5-1,-,TRBJ2-7,16,CASSSGGTSGDYEQYF,TGCGCCAGCAGCTCAGGAGGGACTAGCGGGGACTACGAGCAGTACTTC
TRBD2,TRBV4-1,-,TRBJ2-3,18,CASSPRTSGDSSTDTQYF,TGCGCCAGCAGCCCCAGGACTAGCGGGGACTCTAGCACAGATACGCAGTATTTT
-,TRBV15,-,TRBJ2-3,14,CATSMVSGTDTQYF,TGTGCCACCAGTATGGTGTCGGGCACAGATACGCAGTATTTT
-,TRBV7-3,many,TRBJ2-3,10,CASPQHTQYF,TGTGCCAGCCCCCAGCATACGCAGTATTTT
TRBD1,TRBV5-1,few,TRBJ1-5,18,CASSSLRGQEAGNQPQHF,TGCGCCAGCAGCTCCCTGCGGGGACAGGAGGCGGGCAATCAGCCCCAGCATTTT
-,TRBV2,many,TRBJ2-7,12,CASSDHREVQYF,TGTGCCAGCAGTGACCACAGGGAGGTCCAGTACTTC
TRBD2,TRBV5-4,-,TRBJ2-2,17,CASSLVPGTSATRELFF,TGTGCCAGCAGCCTTGTTCCCGGGACTAGCGCCACCAGGGAGCTGTTTTTT
-,TRBV18,many,TRBJ1-5,15,CASSPRPVEGQPQHF,TGTGCCAGCTCACCCCGTCCAGTCGAGGGGCAGCCCCAGCATTTT
-,TRBV7-3,many,TRBJ2-5,13,CASSLRGEETQYF,TGTGCCAGCAGCTTAAGGGGGGAAGAGACCCAGTACTTC
-,TRBV29-1,many,TRBJ2-7,13,CSVGSQMGYEQYF,TGCAGCGTTGGCAGCCAAATGGGCTACGAGCAGTACTTC
-,TRBV4-3,many,TRBJ2-1,14,CASSQVRGDDEQFF,TGCGCCAGCAGCCAAGTTAGGGGGGATGATGAGCAGTTCTTC
TRBD1,TRBV19,-,TRBJ2-2,14,CASAGTGGYGELFF,TGTGCCAGTGCCGGGACAGGGGGATACGGGGAGCTGTTTTTT
-,TRBV19,-,TRBJ2-1,17,CASSIGDGRISYNEQFF,TGTGCCAGTAGTATAGGGGACGGCCGAATCTCCTACAATGAGCAGTTCTTC
-,TRBV2,many,TRBJ2-5,13,CASSAVQQETQYF,TGTGCCAGCAGCGCGGTCCAGCAAGAGACCCAGTACTTC
TRBD1,TRBV29-1,many,TRBJ1-2,11,CSEGQEGGYTF,TGCAGCGAGGGACAGGAGGGTGGCTACACCTTC
-,TRBV7-9,many,TRBJ1-2,11,CASSLSEGYTF,TGTGCCAGCAGCTTATCGGAGGGCTACACCTTC
TRBD1,TRBV5-1,-,TRBJ1-2,13,CASSSDRGDGYTF,TGCGCCAGCAGCTCGGACAGGGGTGACGGCTACACCTTC
-,TRBV19,many,TRBJ2-5,13,CASSPQIQETQYF,TGTGCCAGTAGCCCCCAGATACAAGAGACCCAGTACTTC
-,TRBV12-3/TRBV12-4,many,TRBJ2-2,14,CASTPVASTGELFF,TGTGCCAGCACCCCCGTCGCGAGCACCGGGGAGCTGTTTTTT
-,TRBV12-3/TRBV12-4,many,TRBJ2-1,16,CASSPAIGTSYNEQFF,TGTGCCAGCAGTCCAGCCATTGGGACCTCCTACAATGAGCAGTTCTTC
TRBD2,TRBV5-1,-,TRBJ2-2,16,CASRGSGGPDTGELFF,TGCGCCAGCAGAGGTAGCGGGGGGCCCGACACCGGGGAGCTGTTTTTT